Below, 15 T cell receptor beta chains from the same sample are listed, as sequenced in a study of blood T cells in healthy people across ages. Primed by a sample-barcoded 5' primer and a J-beta primer mix, a second PCR proceeded for roughly 6 to 12 cycles. TCRdb re-analysed the 5' RACE reads in MiXCR, keeping a single row per CDR3 protein. The sample consists of more than 900,000 distinct CDR3 sequences, almost 25% of them appearing once. These data are also associated with another study on T cells of mothers and their children.

Sequenced material: blood. Receptor source: a girl between 2 and 10 years old in good health.

In this sample, this clonotype turned up many times. V gene TRBV28 combines with J gene TRBJ2-5; TRBD2 is a possible D gene (5 bases). CDR1 and CDR2 (germline): MDHEN, SYDVKM. The germline V and J ends were trimmed by 5 bases and 5 bases, with 18 bases remaining between them. The CDR3 length is 15 residues. CDR3 nucleotides: TGTGCCAGCAGTCCCTTGTCAAAGCGAGGGGAGACCCAGTACTTC. Protein product: CASSPLSKRGETQYF.

This clonotype turned up a few times. V gene TRBV20-1 combines with J gene TRBJ2-5; 7 nucleotides line up with TRBD1. V dropped 6 bases and J dropped 2; count of bases not matched to a gene: 18. Germline CDR1 DFQATT, CDR2 SNEGSKA (reference sequence). The CDR3 totals 17 residues. DNA of the CDR3: TGCAGTGCGACAGGGACAGCCGGTTTTCTCGGTCAAGAGACCCAGTACTTC. Protein: CSATGTAGFLGQETQYF.

V is TRBV6-5 and J is TRBJ2-1, with 8 bases fitting TRBD2. V dropped 6 bases and J dropped 10; count of bases not matched to a gene: 11. The CDR3 is made up of 14 amino acids. The V gene's germline CDR1 is MNHEY and CDR2 SVGAGI. CDR3 sequence reads: CASSRRAGAGEQFF. CDR3 bases: TGTGCCAGCAGCAGACGAGCGGGAGCGGGGGAGCAGTTCTTC.

V and J are TRBV7-2 and TRBJ2-7, with no clear D. V was cut by 5 bases and J by 1 base, with 12 bases left in between. This CDR3 comprises 14 residues. Looked up from germline, CDR1 is SGHTA and CDR2 is FQGNSA. This CDR3 reads CASSPRIGSYEQYF. In DNA form, the CDR3 reads TGTGCCAGCAGCCCACGGATAGGGTCCTACGAGCAGTACTTC.

The rearrangement links TRBV7-9 to TRBJ1-4; D unclear. Per germline, CDR1 SEHNR and CDR2 FQNEAQ (reference sequence). V was pared by 5 bases and J by 5 bases, with 9 bases between. CDR3 length equals 13 residues. In nucleotides, the CDR3 is TGTGCCAGCAGCCCAGTACTAAATGAAAAACTGTTTTTT. As protein: CASSPVLNEKLFF.

This chain uses TRBV18 with TRBJ2-7; a possible D gene is TRBD2 (6 bases). The CDR3 runs 15 residues. Germline CDR1 and CDR2: KGHSH and LQKENI. V dropped 0 bases and J dropped 2 bases, with 11 bases sitting between them. The CDR3 spells CASSPPSGNPYEQYF. CDR3 DNA sequence: TGTGCCAGCTCACCACCTAGCGGAAATCCCTACGAGCAGTACTTC. The full variable domain, rest sourced from reference TRBV18 and TRBJ2-7, is NAGVMQNPRHLVRRRGQEARLRCSPMKGHSHVYWYRQLPEEGLKFMVYLQKENIIDESGMPKERFSAEFPKEGPSILRIQQVVRGDSAAYFCASSPPSGNPYEQYFGPGTRLTVT.

This clonotype showed up just once. V usage is TRBV7-3 and J usage is TRBJ2-2; TRBD2 aligns across 9 bases. CDR1 SGHTA and CDR2 FQGTGA come from the germline V gene. After removal of 5 bases from V and 5 bases from J, the junction contained 9 bases not matched to a gene. The CDR3 is 16 amino acids. CDR3 protein: CASSARLAAGTGELFF. CDR3 nucleotide sequence: TGTGCCAGCAGCGCCCGACTAGCGGCAGGTACCGGGGAGCTGTTTTTT.

As for this clonotype: At one end the junction does not follow the germline gene, possibly because of a read error. V usage is TRBV6-5 and J usage is TRBJ2-1; D is unresolved. The CDR3 consists of 11 residues. Germline V gives CDR1 MNHEY, CDR2 SVGAGI. DNA for the CDR3: TGTGCCCGCAGTAATGGTCTAAAGCAGTTCTTC. Translating gives CARSNGLKQFF.

On this clonotype: This CDR3 is missing its conserved last phenylalanine or tryptophan, likely due to a read error. The DNA is left out, because the CDR3 cannot be placed on it with certainty; the CDR3 is given as TCRdb lists it. The chain combines TRBV21-1 with TRBJ1-1. TRBV21-1 is reported as a pseudogene. The CDR3 adds up to 16 amino acids, both ends counted. CDR3 residues: CASSKNGIGRGTEVFL.

This clonotype was picked up a small number of times. The V gene is TRBV11-2, the J gene TRBJ2-5, with no clear D. The CDR3 consists of 12 residues. V gave up 6 bases and J gave up 3 bases, with 8 bases separating them. The V gene's germline CDR1 is SGHAT and CDR2 FQNNGV. The CDR3 coding sequence is TGTGCCAGCAGGGATTCCGAAGAGACCCAGTACTTC. Its translation is CASRDSEETQYF.

This CDR3 is CASSPGTRWSYEQYF. CDR3 nucleotides: TGTGCCAGCAGCCCGGGGACTAGGTGGTCCTACGAGCAGTACTTC. The chain combines TRBV11-3 with TRBJ2-7; 8 bases align to TRBD2. CDR3 length: 15 residues. Looked up from germline, CDR1 is SGHNT and CDR2 is YENEEA. V shed 5 bases, J shed 1 base, and the junction held 7 bases outside the gene matches. Full variable domain (rest looked up from reference TRBV11-3 and TRBJ2-7): EAGVVQSPRYKIIEKKQPVAFWCNPISGHNTLYWYLQNLGQGPELLIRYENEEAVDDSQLPKDRFSAERLKGVDSTLKIQPAELGDSAVYLCASSPGTRWSYEQYFGPGTRLTVT.

The J gene is TRBJ1-1, the V gene TRBV2, with D perhaps matching TRBD1 (6 bases). The CDR3 has 13 residues. Germline-derived CDR1 and CDR2 are SNHLY and FYNNEI. Between the trimmed V and J ends, which lost 6 bases and 3 bases, there was a span of 11 bases. The CDR3 DNA reads as TGTGCCAGCAGCGGACAGAGATACACTGAAGCTTTCTTT. Translating gives CASSGQRYTEAFF.

The rearrangement links TRBV29-1 to TRBJ2-3; 7 bases are shared with TRBD2. Trimming took 4 bases from V and 0 from J; bases not matched to a gene: 4. The germline gives CDR1 SQVTM, CDR2 ANQGSEA. This CDR3 has 14 amino acids. As DNA, the CDR3 is TGCAGCGTTGTCCAAGCGGGAAGCACAGATACGCAGTATTTT. The encoded protein is CSVVQAGSTDTQYF.

This clonotype was seen a handful of times. Relative to the germline gene, one junction end is altered; a read error may explain this. This rearrangement joins TRBV3-1 to TRBJ2-7, with no clear D. Looked up from germline, CDR1 is LGHDT and CDR2 is YNNKEL (reference sequence). This CDR3 is built from 14 residues. CDR3 protein: CASSQIVASHEQYF. As DNA, the CDR3 is TGTGCCAGCAGCCAAATAGTCGCCTCCCACGAGCAGTACTTC.

This chain connects TRBV20-1 to TRBJ2-2; maybe TRBD2 (5 bases). The CDR3 sequence is 13 residues long. Per the germline V gene, CDR1 is DFQATT and CDR2 is SNEGSKA (reference sequence). V dropped 3 bases and J dropped 4 bases, with 9 bases sitting between them. CDR3 region: CSASTAATGELFF. CDR3 nucleotide sequence: TGCAGTGCTAGCACAGCGGCCACCGGGGAGCTGTTTTTT.